This T cell receptor beta chain is from a study of vaccination and CD4 T cells after COVID-19. Study as a whole: Overlapping peptides of the spike proteins of SARS-CoV-2, HCoV-NL63, HCoV-OC43 and HCoV-229E were used for cell stimulation. Study-level results: Within the convalescent patients, spike mono-reactivity was found in 304 of 307 vaccine-specific clones.

As for treatment: approximately nine-day PBMC culture with coronavirus spike peptide pools or control peptides (ViraFEST assay). Some 2 million PBMCs were grown per well alongside approximately 9.2 IU/ml IL-2 and roughly 9.4 ug/ml peptide pools. This clonotype has only a few counts. Antigen: not known. The germline CDR1 and CDR2 sequences are KGHDR and SFDVKD. This CDR3 comprises 11 residues. Trimming left V 9 bases short and J 8 bases short, with 10 bases between. The Oncomine TCR Beta short-read assay sequenced DNA from cultured CD4+ T cells. TCRdb independently ran MiXCR on the PCR reads; one entry per CDR3 protein. The sample yields 20,000 to 25,000 distinct CDR3 sequences, approximately 39% seen once.

The rearrangement joins TRBV24-1 to TRBJ1-3; D uncertain. Material for sequencing was CD4+ T cells from blood, cultured in vitro. This clonotype was sampled from a human donor who had recovered from COVID-19. For the CDR3, the DNA is TGTGCCACCCTTAATGCGGACACCATATATTTT. Translation gives CATLNADTIYF.